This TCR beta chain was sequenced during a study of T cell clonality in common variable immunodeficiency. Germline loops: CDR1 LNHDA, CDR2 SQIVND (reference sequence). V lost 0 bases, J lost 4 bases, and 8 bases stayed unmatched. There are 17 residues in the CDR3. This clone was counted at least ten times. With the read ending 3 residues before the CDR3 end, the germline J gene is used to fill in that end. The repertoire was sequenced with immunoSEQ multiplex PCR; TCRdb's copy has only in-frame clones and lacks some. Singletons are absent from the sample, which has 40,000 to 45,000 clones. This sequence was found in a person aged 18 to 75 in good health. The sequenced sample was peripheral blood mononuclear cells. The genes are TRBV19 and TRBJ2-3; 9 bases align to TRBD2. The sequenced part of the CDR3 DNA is TGTGCCAGTAGTATAGATCGAATAGCGGGGGTCGCAGATACG. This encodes CASSIDRIAGVADT. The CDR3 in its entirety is CASSIDRIAGVADTQYF.